A single sample is the source of the 28 T cell receptor beta chains below, sequenced in a study of T cells after yellow fever vaccination. TCRdb ran MiXCR on the 5' RACE reads and lists one entry per CDR3 protein. The sample includes 450,000 to 550,000 distinct CDR3 sequences, around 21% of them seen just once. This sample comprised PBMCs, obtained 15 days after the yellow fever booster vaccination. The receptors come from a man aged 25-40 years who received the YFV17D yellow fever vaccine.

The table lists this clonotype with a few counts. This rearrangement joins TRBV10-3 to TRBJ2-5; D is uncertain. The CDR3 totals 13 residues. The V end was cut by 7 bases, the J end by 4 bases, with 13 bases between. The V gene's germline CDR1 is ENHRY and CDR2 SYGVKD. The CDR3 sequence: CAIKVLPAETQYF. In DNA form, the CDR3 reads TGTGCCATCAAAGTATTACCCGCAGAGACCCAGTACTTC.

This clonotype was observed a handful of times. The chain couples TRBV29-1 to TRBJ2-5; TRBD2 might be the D (6 bases). The germline gives CDR1 SQVTM, CDR2 ANQGSEA. The V and J ends lost 8 bases and 4 bases respectively, with 17 bases between them. The CDR3 has 13 residues. The CDR3 is CSSSVEGLETQYF. CDR3 DNA: TGCAGCTCTTCAGTGGAGGGTCTAGAGACCCAGTACTTC.

This clonotype was found a few times. The chain carries TRBV19 and TRBJ2-5; possible D gene TRBD2, 5 bases. Trimming left V 5 bases short and J 5 bases short, with 15 bases between. The CDR3 has 14 amino acids. Germline V gene sequence: CDR1 LNHDA, CDR2 SQIVND (reference sequence). The CDR3 is CASSSRGVAETQYF. For the CDR3, the DNA is TGTGCCAGTAGTTCCCGGGGTGTGGCCGAGACCCAGTACTTC. Full variable domain (remainder filled in from reference TRBV19 and TRBJ2-5): DGGITQSPKYLFRKEGQNVTLSCEQNLNHDAMYWYRQDPGQGLRLIYYSQIVNDFQKGDIAEGYSVSREKKESFPLTVTSAQKNPTAFYLCASSSRGVAETQYFGPGTRLLVL.

This clonotype was observed a handful of times. CDR3 coding DNA: TGTGCCAGCAGCCAAGATGGGACGGGATCAGATACGCAGTATTTT. This gives the protein CASSQDGTGSDTQYF. This chain joins TRBV3-1 and TRBJ2-3; D is perhaps TRBD1 or TRBD2 (5 bases each). Germline V gene lookup returns CDR1 LGHDT and CDR2 YNNKEL (reference sequence). The CDR3 runs to 15 residues. V was cut by 0 bases and J by 4 bases, with 11 bases left in between.

The J gene is TRBJ2-3, the V gene TRBV7-2, with D unresolved. CDR1 is SGHTA and CDR2 is FQGNSA in the germline V gene. The length of the CDR3 is 14 residues. Between the trimmed V and J ends, which lost 3 bases and 1 base, there was a span of 8 bases. CDR3 bases: TGTGCCAGCAGCTTCTCGGTTGGCACAGATACGCAGTATTTT. As protein: CASSFSVGTDTQYF.

V usage is TRBV6-5 and J usage is TRBJ1-4, with 7 nucleotides matching TRBD1. Trimming at V came to 2 bases and at J to 10 bases, leaving 7 bases not matched to a gene. From germline, CDR1 is MNHEY and CDR2 SVGAGI. The CDR3 sequence is 14 residues long. CDR3 in amino acids: CASSYEQGYGKLFF. The CDR3 DNA reads TGTGCCAGCAGTTACGAACAGGGGTATGGAAAACTGTTTTTT.

This clonotype appeared a few times. This rearrangement joins TRBV6-1 to TRBJ1-2, with TRBD1 identical over 7 bases. The germline V gene encodes CDR1 MNHNS and CDR2 SASEGT. The trim removed 4 bases at V and 7 bases at J, leaving 9 bases unmatched. This CDR3 contains 14 residues. DNA for the CDR3: TGTGCCAGCAGTGGTGGAGGGGGCTTTGGTGGCTACACCTTC. Translating gives CASSGGGGFGGYTF.

The chain links TRBV20-1 to TRBJ2-5; D is unresolved. Germline V gene lookup returns CDR1 DFQATT and CDR2 SNEGSKA (reference sequence). Trimming removed 6 bases from V and 2 bases from J, with 7 bases in between. This CDR3 contains 11 residues. Written as DNA, the CDR3 is TGCAGTGCGCTAAAACAAGAGACCCAGTACTTC. Residues: CSALKQETQYF.

The gene calls are TRBV20-1 and TRBJ2-1; TRBD2 aligns across 8 bases. V was clipped by 3 bases and J by 2 bases; unmatched bases: 3. Germline CDR1 is DFQATT and CDR2 is SNEGSKA (reference sequence). The length of the CDR3 is 14 residues. CDR3 in amino acids: CSASGREAYNEQFF. The CDR3 coding sequence is TGCAGTGCTAGCGGGAGGGAGGCCTACAATGAGCAGTTCTTC.

This clonotype was seen more than once but under ten times. The V call is TRBV15, the J call TRBJ2-5, with D perhaps being TRBD1 or TRBD2 (7 bases each). With 10 bases removed from V and 4 bases from J, the gap between germline ends came to 13 bases. Germline V lookup: CDR1 LNHNV, CDR2 YYDKDF (reference sequence). The length of the CDR3 is 12 residues. CDR3 DNA sequence: TGTGCCATTTCCAGGGGGGGAGAGACCCAGTACTTC. As protein: CAISRGGETQYF.

There are a few counts of this clonotype. The J gene is TRBJ2-7, the V gene TRBV27; the D gene could be TRBD1 or TRBD2 (6 bases each). The CDR3 has 13 residues. V was shortened by 8 bases and J by 4 bases, with 15 bases between the two germline ends. Germline values: CDR1 MNHEY, CDR2 SMNVEV (reference sequence). The CDR3: CASRPSGAYEQYF. The CDR3 region has the DNA TGTGCCAGCCGGCCGTCGGGGGCATACGAGCAGTACTTC.

The genes are TRBV10-3 and TRBJ2-5; 8 nucleotides line up with TRBD1. CDR1 is ENHRY and CDR2 is SYGVKD in the germline V gene. Trimming at V came to 4 bases and at J to 4 bases, leaving 8 bases not matched to a gene. The CDR3 covers 15 residues. In DNA, the CDR3 is TGTGCCATCAGTGGAGTAGACAGGGGAGCAGAGACCCAGTACTTC. It is translated as CAISGVDRGAETQYF.

The J gene is TRBJ1-2, the V gene TRBV29-1; tentatively, D is TRBD1 (5 bases). V lost 4 bases to trimming and J lost 2 bases, with 14 bases between them. The germline V gene encodes CDR1 SQVTM and CDR2 ANQGSEA. The CDR3 is made up of 14 amino acids. CDR3 loop: CSVGGAPDNYGYTF. The CDR3 bases are TGCAGCGTTGGCGGGGCCCCGGACAACTATGGCTACACCTTC.

This clonotype was seen only a few times. CDR3 nucleotide sequence: TGTGCCAGCAGCCTACAGTGGGACGGGGAGCTGTTTTTT. It specifies CASSLQWDGELFF. This sequence joins TRBV12-3 or TRBV12-4 and TRBJ2-2; D not certain. There are 13 residues in the CDR3. The ends were cut back, 6 bases at V and 7 bases at J, with 12 bases in the middle.

This chain links TRBV4-3 with TRBJ1-4; D unresolved. V was pared by 0 bases and J by 8 bases, with 7 bases between. CDR1 and CDR2 (germline): LGHNA, YSLEER. This CDR3 region has 13 residues. CDR3 residues: CASSQDRGEKLFF. The CDR3 DNA reads TGCGCCAGCAGCCAAGATCGAGGGGAAAAACTGTTTTTT.

This clonotype turned up a few times. This chain connects TRBV6-5 to TRBJ2-1, with a tentative D call TRBD2 (5 bases). Germline V gives CDR1 MNHEY, CDR2 SVGAGI. The CDR3 has 17 amino acids. V was pared by 2 bases and J by 0 bases, with 14 bases between. The CDR3 DNA is TGTGCCAGCAGTTACGACTACTTTCGGAGCTCCTACAATGAGCAGTTCTTC. This translates into CASSYDYFRSSYNEQFF.

The chain employs TRBV3-1 and TRBJ2-7; D unclear. This CDR3 has 13 amino acids. V was clipped by 0 bases and J by 3 bases, with 6 bases between them. CDR1 is LGHDT and CDR2 is YNNKEL in the germline V gene (reference sequence). The chain's CDR3 is CASSQDRYYEQYF. The CDR3 bases are TGTGCCAGCAGCCAAGACAGATACTACGAGCAGTACTTC.

This clonotype was seen more than once but under ten times. The chain links TRBV10-2 to TRBJ1-1; D unclear. Between the trimmed V and J ends, which lost 6 bases and 4 bases, there was a span of 18 bases. This CDR3 comprises 15 residues. Germline V gene lookup returns CDR1 WSHSY and CDR2 SAAADI. DNA of the CDR3: TGCGCCAGCAGCCCATTGACGTACGAGAGCACTGAAGCTTTCTTT. Its protein product is CASSPLTYESTEAFF.

This clonotype was counted between two and nine times. The CDR3 loop reads CAKPTSGSSYEQYF. CDR3 nucleotides: TGTGCCAAACCGACTAGCGGGTCCTCCTACGAGCAGTACTTC. This sequence joins TRBV10-3 and TRBJ2-7, with 10 bases lining up with TRBD2. The junction had 6 bases not matched to a gene; V was cut back by 10 bases and J by 0 bases. CDR1 and CDR2 from the germline V gene are ENHRY and SYGVKD. The CDR3 sequence is 14 residues long.

This clonotype was seen more than once but under ten times. The chain recombines TRBV7-2 with TRBJ2-7; 13 positions agree with TRBD2. The J segment lost 5 bases and the V segment lost 5 bases, leaving 9 bases of the junction unmatched. This CDR3 has 16 amino acids. CDR1 and CDR2 (germline): SGHTA, FQGNSA. This chain's CDR3 is CASSPRLAGGFHEQYF. Here the CDR3 DNA reads TGTGCCAGCAGCCCGAGACTAGCGGGAGGATTCCACGAGCAGTACTTC.

This clonotype has only a few counts. V usage is TRBV12-3 or TRBV12-4 and J usage is TRBJ2-1, with 8 bases lining up with TRBD1. The CDR3 spans 13 residues. V was clipped by 8 bases and J by 9 bases; unmatched bases: 9. The CDR3 DNA reads as TGTGCCAGCCGCCGGACAGGGACGGGTGAGCAGTTCTTC. Protein sequence: CASRRTGTGEQFF.

Note on this clonotype: A junction end diverges from the germline sequence, so it may reflect a read error. The chain employs TRBV20-1 and TRBJ2-2, with D perhaps TRBD1 (7 bases). This CDR3 contains 12 residues. CDR1 and CDR2 from the germline V gene are DFQATT and SNEGSKA (reference sequence). In nucleotides, the CDR3 is TGCAGTGCAAACAGGGGAACCGGGGGGCTGTTTTTT. It specifies CSANRGTGGLFF.

This clonotype appeared many times. The chain combines TRBV7-8 with TRBJ2-5; 14 bases line up with TRBD2. CDR1 is SGHVS, CDR2 FQNEAQ, per germline. Trimming cost V 5 bases and J 7 bases; bases outside gene matches: 6. This CDR3 is 15 amino acids long. CDR3 nucleotide sequence: TGTGCCAGCAGCAACGGACTAGCGGGAGGTGGGACCCAGTACTTC. Translating it yields CASSNGLAGGGTQYF.

The rearrangement links TRBV6-2 or TRBV6-3 to TRBJ2-1; D ambiguous. Germline CDR1 reads MNHEY; CDR2 reads SVGEGT. The CDR3 runs 19 residues. V lost 6 bases to trimming and J lost 5 bases, with 29 bases between them. The CDR3 DNA is TGTGCCAGCAGATACCTCCCGCGATTCACGGCAGACCTTCACAATGAGCAGTTCTTC. Residues: CASRYLPRFTADLHNEQFF.

V usage is TRBV2 and J usage is TRBJ2-1; TRBD2 is a possible D gene (5 bases). Germline V gives CDR1 SNHLY, CDR2 FYNNEI. The CDR3 covers 13 residues. Trimming removed 11 bases at V and 0 bases at J, with 11 bases between. CDR3 DNA: TGTGCCGGAGCGGAGAGCTCCTACAATGAGCAGTTCTTC. Its translation is CAGAESSYNEQFF.

This clonotype showed up many times. This chain connects TRBV28 to TRBJ2-1; D is unresolved. The CDR3 contains 15 residues. Germline assignment: CDR1 MDHEN and CDR2 SYDVKM. V lost 2 bases to trimming and J lost 0 bases, with 8 bases between them. The CDR3 loop is CASSLGGDSYNEQFF. CDR3 sequence (DNA): TGTGCCAGCAGTTTAGGCGGAGACTCCTACAATGAGCAGTTCTTC.

The genes are TRBV4-3 and TRBJ2-3; D remains unclear. Germline V gives CDR1 LGHNA, CDR2 YSLEER. This CDR3 is 15 amino acids long. Trimming took off 1 base at V and 5 bases at J, with 13 bases between the two ends. The CDR3 spells CASSQVSNSRDTQYF. CDR3 bases: TGCGCCAGCAGCCAAGTAAGCAACTCGAGAGATACGCAGTATTTT.

The chain is built from TRBV7-9 and TRBJ2-7; 8 bases agree with TRBD2. The CDR3 sequence is 15 residues long. CDR1 and CDR2 (germline): SEHNR, FQNEAQ (reference sequence). V lost 3 bases, J lost 3 bases, and 7 bases stayed unmatched. CDR3 in amino acids: CASSLRSGGFYEQYF. The CDR3 DNA reads as TGTGCCAGCAGCTTGAGGAGCGGGGGATTCTACGAGCAGTACTTC. The whole variable domain, remainder taken from reference TRBV7-9 and TRBJ2-7, is DTGVSQNPRHKITKRGQNVTFRCDPISEHNRLYWYRQTLGQGPEFLTYFQNEAQLEKSRLLSDRFSAERPKGSFSTLEIQRTEQGDSAMYLCASSLRSGGFYEQYFGPGTRLTVT.